The clone carrying this T cell receptor beta chain occurred a few times. What it binds is unknown. Sequenced material consisted of expressed TCRB transcripts (all of the isolated RNA was reverse transcribed). Generated by immunoSEQ multiplex PCR, the TCRdb table keeps only in-frame clones and is missing some. The table records over 700,000 clones, about a sixth of them present only once. This entry comes from a study of beta chain features in type 1 diabetes. Study-level information: In age, gender and cell yields, patients were similar to healthy donors.

Germline-derived CDR1 and CDR2 are SQVTM and ANQGSEA. The CDR3 is 15 amino acids. Trimming shortened V by 1 base and J by 2 bases, and 13 bases separated the two germline ends. The study's findings and limits: Naive, central memory and Treg TCRB repertoires appeared more alike in patients than in healthy donors. There was no resolution here of whether HLA type influences TCRB rearrangement. Shorter TCRB CDR3s, moderately but significantly so, marked every one of the four CD4+ subsets in Type 1 diabetes patients.

The TCR comes from a woman aged 18 to 35 in good health. This chain connects TRBV29-1 to TRBJ2-3; TRBD1 might be the D (6 bases). The material sequenced was naive CD4+ T cells from blood. CDR3 in DNA: TGCAGCGTTGAAGGATCAAGGGACAACACAGATACGCAGTATTTT. Translation gives CSVEGSRDNTDTQYF.